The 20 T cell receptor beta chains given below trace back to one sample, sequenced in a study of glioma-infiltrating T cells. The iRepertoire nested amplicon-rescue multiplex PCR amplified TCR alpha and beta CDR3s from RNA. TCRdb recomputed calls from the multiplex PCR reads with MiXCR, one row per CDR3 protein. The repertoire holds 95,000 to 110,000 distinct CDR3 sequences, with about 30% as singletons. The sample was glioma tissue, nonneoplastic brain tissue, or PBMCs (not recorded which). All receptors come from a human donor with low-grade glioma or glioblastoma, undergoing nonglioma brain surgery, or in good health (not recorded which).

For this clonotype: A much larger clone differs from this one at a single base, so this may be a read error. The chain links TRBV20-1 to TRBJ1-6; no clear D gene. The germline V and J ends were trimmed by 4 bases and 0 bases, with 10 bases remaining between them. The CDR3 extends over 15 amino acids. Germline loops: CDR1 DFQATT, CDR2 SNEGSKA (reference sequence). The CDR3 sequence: CSATESSSYNSPLHF. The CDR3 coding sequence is TGCAGTGCTACGGAGAGCAGCTCCTATAATTCACCCCTCCACTTT.

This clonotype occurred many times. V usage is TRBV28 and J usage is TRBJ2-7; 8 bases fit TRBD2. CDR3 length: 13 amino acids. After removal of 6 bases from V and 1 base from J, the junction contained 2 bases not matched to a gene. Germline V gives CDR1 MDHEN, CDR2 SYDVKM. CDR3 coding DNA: TGTGCCAGCAGCATAGCGGGATCCTACGAGCAGTACTTC. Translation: CASSIAGSYEQYF.

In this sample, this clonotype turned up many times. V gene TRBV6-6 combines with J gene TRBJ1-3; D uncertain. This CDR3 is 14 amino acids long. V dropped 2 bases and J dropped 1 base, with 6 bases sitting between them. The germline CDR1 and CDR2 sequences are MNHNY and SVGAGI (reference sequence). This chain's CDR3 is CASSYRVSGNTIYF. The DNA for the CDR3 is TGTGCCAGCAGTTACAGGGTGTCTGGAAACACCATATATTTT.

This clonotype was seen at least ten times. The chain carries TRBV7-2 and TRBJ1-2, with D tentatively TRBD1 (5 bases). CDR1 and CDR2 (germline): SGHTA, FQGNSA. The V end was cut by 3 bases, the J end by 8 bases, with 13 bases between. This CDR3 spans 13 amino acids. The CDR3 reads CASSFGGVLGYTF. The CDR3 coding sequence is TGTGCCAGCAGCTTCGGGGGGGTGTTGGGCTACACCTTC.

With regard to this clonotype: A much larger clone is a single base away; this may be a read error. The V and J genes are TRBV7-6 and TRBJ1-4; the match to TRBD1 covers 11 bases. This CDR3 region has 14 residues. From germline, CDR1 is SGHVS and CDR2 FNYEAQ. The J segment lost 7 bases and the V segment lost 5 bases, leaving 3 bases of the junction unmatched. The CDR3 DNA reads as TGTGCCAGCAGCCAGGGACAGGGGGTTGAAAAACTGTTTTTT. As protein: CASSQGQGVEKLFF.

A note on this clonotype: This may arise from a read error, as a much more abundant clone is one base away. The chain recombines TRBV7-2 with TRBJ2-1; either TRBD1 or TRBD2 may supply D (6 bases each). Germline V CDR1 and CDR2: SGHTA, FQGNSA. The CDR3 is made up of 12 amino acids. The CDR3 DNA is TGTGCCAGCCGACGAGGGGGGAATGAGCGGTTCTTC. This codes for CASRRGGNERFF.

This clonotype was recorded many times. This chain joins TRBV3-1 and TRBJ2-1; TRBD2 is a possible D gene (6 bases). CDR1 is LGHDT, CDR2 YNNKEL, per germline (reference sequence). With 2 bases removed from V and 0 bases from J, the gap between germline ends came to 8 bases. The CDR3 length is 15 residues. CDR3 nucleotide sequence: TGTGCCAGCAGCCAACGACTAGACTCCTACAATGAGCAGTTCTTC. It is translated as CASSQRLDSYNEQFF.

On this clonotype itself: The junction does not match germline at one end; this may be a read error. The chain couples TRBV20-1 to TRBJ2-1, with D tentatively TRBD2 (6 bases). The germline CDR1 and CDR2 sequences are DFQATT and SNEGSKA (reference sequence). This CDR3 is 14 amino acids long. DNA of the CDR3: TGCAGTGCCCCGCTATCGGGGGTATACAAAGAGCAGTTCTTC. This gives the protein CSAPLSGVYKEQFF.

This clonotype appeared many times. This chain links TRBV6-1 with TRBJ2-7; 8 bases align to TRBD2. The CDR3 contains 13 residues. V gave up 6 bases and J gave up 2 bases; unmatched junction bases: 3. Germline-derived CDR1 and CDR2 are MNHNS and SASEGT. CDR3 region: CASSPGGTYEQYF. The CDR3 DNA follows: TGTGCCAGCAGCCCGGGGGGGACCTACGAGCAGTACTTC.

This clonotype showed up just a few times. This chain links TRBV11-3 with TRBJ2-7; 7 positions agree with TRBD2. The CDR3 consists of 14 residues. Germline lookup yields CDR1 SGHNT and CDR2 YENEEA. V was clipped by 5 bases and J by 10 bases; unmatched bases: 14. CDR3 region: CASSPSGGGTIQYF. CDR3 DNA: TGTGCCAGCAGCCCCTCGGGAGGCGGAACGATACAGTACTTC. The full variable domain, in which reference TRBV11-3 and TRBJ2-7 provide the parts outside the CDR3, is EAGVVQSPRYKIIEKKQPVAFWCNPISGHNTLYWYLQNLGQGPELLIRYENEEAVDDSQLPKDRFSAERLKGVDSTLKIQPAELGDSAVYLCASSPSGGGTIQYFGPGTRLTVT.

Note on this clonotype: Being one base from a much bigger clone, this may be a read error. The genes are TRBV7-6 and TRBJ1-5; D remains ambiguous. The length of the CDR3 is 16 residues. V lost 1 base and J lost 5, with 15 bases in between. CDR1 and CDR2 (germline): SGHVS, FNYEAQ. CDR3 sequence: CASSLVAGGSYQPQHF. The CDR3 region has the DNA TGTGCCAGCAGCTTAGTAGCGGGAGGAAGCTATCAGCCCCAGCATTTT.

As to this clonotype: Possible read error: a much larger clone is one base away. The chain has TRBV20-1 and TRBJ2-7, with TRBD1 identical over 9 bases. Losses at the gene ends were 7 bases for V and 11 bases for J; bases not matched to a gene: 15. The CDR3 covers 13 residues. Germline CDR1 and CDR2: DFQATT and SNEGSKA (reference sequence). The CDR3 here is CSVAGQGGETEYF. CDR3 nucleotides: TGCAGTGTTGCGGGACAGGGAGGAGAGACCGAGTACTTC.

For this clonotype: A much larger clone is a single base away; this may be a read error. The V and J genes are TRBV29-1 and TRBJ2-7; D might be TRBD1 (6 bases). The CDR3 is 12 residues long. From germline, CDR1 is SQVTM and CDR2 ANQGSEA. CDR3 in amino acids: CSVEGGPYEEYF. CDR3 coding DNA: TGCAGTGTCGAAGGGGGTCCCTACGAGGAGTACTTC.

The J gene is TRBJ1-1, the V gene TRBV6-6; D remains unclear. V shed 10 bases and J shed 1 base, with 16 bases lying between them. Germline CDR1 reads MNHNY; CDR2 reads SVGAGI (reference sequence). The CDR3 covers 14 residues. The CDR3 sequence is CAISARQENTEAFF. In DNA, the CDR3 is TGTGCCATCAGCGCTCGACAAGAGAACACTGAAGCTTTCTTT.

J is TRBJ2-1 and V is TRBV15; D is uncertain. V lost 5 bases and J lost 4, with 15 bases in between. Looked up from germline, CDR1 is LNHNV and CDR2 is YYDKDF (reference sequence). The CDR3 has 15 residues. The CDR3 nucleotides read TGTGCCACCAGCCGTTTGGCAGGAGAATACAATGAGCAGTTCTTC. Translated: CATSRLAGEYNEQFF.

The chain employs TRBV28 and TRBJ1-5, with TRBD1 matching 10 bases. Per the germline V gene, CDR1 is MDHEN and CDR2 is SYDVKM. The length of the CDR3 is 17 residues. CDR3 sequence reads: CGIHPTGGGMSNQPQHF. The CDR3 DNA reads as TGTGGCATACACCCGACAGGGGGCGGGATGAGCAATCAGCCCCAGCATTTT.

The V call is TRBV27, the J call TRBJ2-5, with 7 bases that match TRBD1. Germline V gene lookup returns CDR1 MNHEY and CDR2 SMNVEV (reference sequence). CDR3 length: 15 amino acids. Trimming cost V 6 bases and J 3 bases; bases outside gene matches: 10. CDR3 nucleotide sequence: TGTGCCAGCAGCCTACAGACAGGGACGAAAGAGACCCAGTACTTC. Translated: CASSLQTGTKETQYF.

The CDR3 loop reads CASSPLHLATSYEQYF. DNA for the CDR3: TGTGCCAGCAGCCCCCTCCATCTAGCAACCAGCTACGAGCAGTACTTC. The genes are TRBV7-2 and TRBJ2-7; maybe TRBD2 (5 bases). The V end lost 5 bases, the J end lost 3 bases, and 20 bases lay between the germline ends. The CDR3 length is 16 residues. Per the germline V gene, CDR1 is SGHTA and CDR2 is FQGNSA.

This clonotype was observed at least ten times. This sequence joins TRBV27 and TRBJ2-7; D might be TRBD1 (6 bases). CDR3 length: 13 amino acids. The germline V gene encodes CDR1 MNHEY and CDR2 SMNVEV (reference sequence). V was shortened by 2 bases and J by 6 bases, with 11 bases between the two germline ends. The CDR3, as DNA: TGTGCCAGCAGTTTACACGGACAGATCGAGCAGTACTTC. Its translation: CASSLHGQIEQYF.

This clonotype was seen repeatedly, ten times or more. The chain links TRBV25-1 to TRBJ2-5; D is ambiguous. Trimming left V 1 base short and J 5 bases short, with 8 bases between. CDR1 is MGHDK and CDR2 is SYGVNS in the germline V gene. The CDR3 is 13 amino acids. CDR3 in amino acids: CASSESTRETQYF. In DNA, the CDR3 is TGTGCCAGCAGTGAATCCACCAGGGAGACCCAGTACTTC.